Listed below are T cell receptor beta chains from one sample, sequenced in a study of CD8+ T cells in alopecia areata. Repertoires were generated with immunoSEQ multiplex PCR, while TCRdb's copy carries only in-frame clones and drops some. Of roughly 100,000 clones in the sample, almost 60% were seen once. The input for sequencing was CD8+ T cells sorted from blood, taken between weeks 55 and 65, from a patient treated with tofacitinib. The receptors stem from a human donor with alopecia areata. Each CDR3 is given with its conserved first and last residue. Each record gives: D gene, V gene, clone size, J gene, CDR3 protein, CDR3 DNA. A D gene is named only where the DNA matches it firmly. Clone sizes are given selectively: once, few, many, or a class where the clone is expanded.

>NA|TRBV7-6|NA|TRBJ2-3
CASSLAGGADTQYF
TGTGCCAGCAGCTTAGCCGGCGGGGCAGATACGCAGTATTTT
>NA|TRBV7-7|NA|TRBJ1-1
CASGLNKNTEAFF
TGTGCTAGCGGACTCAACAAGAACACTGAAGCTTTCTTT
>TRBD1|TRBV2|NA|TRBJ2-6
CAIKGQTLSGANVLTF
TGTGCCATCAAGGGACAGACCCTCTCTGGGGCCAACGTCCTGACTTTC
>NA|TRBV21-1|NA|TRBJ2-3
CASSENSGTGVTDTQYF
TGTGCCAGCAGCGAAAACTCCGGGACGGGGGTCACAGATACGCAGTATTTT
>NA|TRBV4-1|NA|TRBJ2-7
CASSQGPGASYEQYF
TGCGCCAGCAGCCAAGGACCGGGGGCGTCCTACGAGCAGTACTTC
>TRBD1|TRBV5-8|NA|TRBJ1-2
CASSSRPRQGAYGYTF
TGTGCCAGCAGCTCCCGTCCGCGACAGGGCGCCTATGGCTACACCTTC
>TRBD1|TRBV15|few|TRBJ2-5
CATSNDRGRGFETQYF
TGTGCCACCAGTAATGACAGGGGGCGGGGGTTTGAGACCCAGTACTTC
>NA|TRBV6-5|NA|TRBJ1-2
CASSLGGSYGYTF
TGTGCCAGCAGTTTGGGCGGCTCGTATGGCTACACCTTC
>NA|TRBV29-1|NA|TRBJ1-5
CSVITGSNQPQHF
TGCAGCGTAATAACAGGGAGCAATCAGCCCCAGCATTTT
>NA|TRBV4-1|NA|TRBJ2-5
CASSLGETQYF
TGCGCCAGCAGCTTGGGTGAGACCCAGTACTTC
>NA|TRBV6-1|NA|TRBJ1-1
CASSEGGRNTEAFF
TGTGCCAGCAGTGAAGGCGGCAGGAACACTGAAGCTTTCTTT
>NA|TRBV29-1|NA|TRBJ1-2
CSVRLGVYGGNYGYTF
TGCAGCGTTCGCCTCGGGGTGTACGGGGGTAACTATGGCTACACCTTC
>NA|TRBV14|few|TRBJ2-4
CASSQAGTKGDIQYF
TGTGCCAGCAGCCAAGCCGGGACCAAGGGGGACATTCAGTACTTC
>TRBD1|TRBV29-1|NA|TRBJ1-2
CSVEDLLWDRDEYGYTF
TGCAGCGTTGAAGATCTCCTTTGGGACAGGGATGAATATGGCTACACCTTC
>NA|TRBV7-6|NA|TRBJ2-3
CASSLGWGTGTDTQYF
TGTGCCAGCAGCTTAGGGTGGGGAACGGGCACAGATACGCAGTATTTT
>NA|TRBV27|NA|TRBJ1-5
CASSLSGRLWAQHF
TGTGCCAGCAGTTTATCCGGGAGACTCTGGGCCCAGCATTTT
>TRBD1|TRBV7-9|once|TRBJ2-1
CASKPRQGSYDEQFF
TGTGCCAGCAAACCCCGACAGGGCTCCTATGATGAGCAGTTCTTC
>NA|TRBV5-8|few|TRBJ2-1
CASSSRGAWADEQFF
TGTGCCAGCAGCTCGAGGGGGGCCTGGGCCGATGAGCAGTTCTTC
>TRBD1|TRBV7-7|NA|TRBJ2-5
CASSLGQGETQYF
TGTGCTAGCAGCTTAGGACAGGGAGAGACCCAGTACTTC
>TRBD1|TRBV7-9|NA|TRBJ2-7
CASSSRTGGREQYF
TGTGCCAGCAGCTCAAGGACAGGGGGTCGGGAGCAGTACTTC
>NA|TRBV5-1|NA|TRBJ1-1
CASSLDRPNTEAFF
TGCGCCAGCAGCTTGGACAGGCCGAACACTGAAGCTTTCTTT
>NA|TRBV30|NA|TRBJ1-2
CAWSVLGASYGYTF
TGTGCCTGGAGTGTATTGGGGGCCTCCTATGGCTACACCTTC
>NA|TRBV29-1|once|TRBJ2-7
CSVEGVGGAKSPEQYF
TGCAGCGTTGAGGGGGTTGGAGGGGCCAAAAGCCCCGAGCAGTACTTC
>NA|TRBV10-3|few|TRBJ1-2
CAISELDIYGYTF
TGTGCCATCAGTGAGCTTGATATCTATGGCTACACCTTC
>NA|TRBV6-5|NA|TRBJ2-5
CASSYPSVRGQETQYF
TGTGCCAGCAGTTACCCCTCGGTCCGGGGACAAGAGACCCAGTACTTC
>NA|TRBV29-1|NA|TRBJ1-1
CSVGGRGANTEAFF
TGCAGCGTTGGGGGGAGAGGGGCGAACACTGAAGCTTTCTTT
>TRBD1|TRBV5-1|NA|TRBJ1-2
CASSLSGTGTYGYTF
TGCGCCAGCAGCCTATCCGGGACAGGGACATATGGCTACACCTTC
>TRBD1|TRBV9|NA|TRBJ1-2
CASSVTGLTMGYTF
TGTGCCAGCAGCGTGACAGGGCTAACTATGGGCTACACCTTC
>NA|TRBV19|NA|TRBJ1-1
CASSPPNRESTEAFF
TGTGCCAGTAGTCCCCCTAACAGGGAGAGCACTGAAGCTTTCTTT
>TRBD1|TRBV7-9|few|TRBJ2-5
CASSSRQGAVETQYF
TGTGCCAGCAGCTCCCGACAGGGGGCTGTTGAGACCCAGTACTTC
>NA|TRBV4-1|NA|TRBJ1-1
CATSGSSTEAFF
TGCGCCACCTCTGGGTCGAGCACTGAAGCTTTCTTT
>NA|TRBV5-6|NA|TRBJ1-1
CASSFGNTEAFF
TGTGCCAGCAGCTTCGGGAACACTGAAGCTTTCTTT
>NA|TRBV6-5|once|TRBJ2-2
CASSYSIGELFF
TGTGCCAGCAGTTACTCGATCGGGGAGCTGTTTTTT
>TRBD2|TRBV30|NA|TRBJ2-3
CAWRQGLAVTDTQYF
TGTGCCTGGAGACAAGGACTAGCGGTTACAGATACGCAGTATTTT
>NA|TRBV29-1|NA|TRBJ2-2
CSVRGNTGELFF
TGCAGCGTCCGAGGGAACACCGGGGAGCTGTTTTTT
>NA|TRBV30|few|TRBJ2-7
CAWRGDLYEQYF
TGTGCCTGGAGGGGGGACCTCTACGAGCAGTACTTC
>NA|TRBV5-6|NA|TRBJ2-3
CASSLGRDTQYF
TGTGCCAGCAGCCTTGGACGGGATACGCAGTATTTT
>NA|TRBV2|many|TRBJ1-3
CASSAGSGYTIYF
TGTGCCAGCAGTGCAGGATCGGGTTACACCATATATTTT
>NA|TRBV5-1|NA|TRBJ2-7
CASSRSTGSSYEQYF
TGCGCCAGCAGCCGATCGACCGGGAGCTCCTACGAGCAGTACTTC
>NA|TRBV10-2|few|TRBJ2-7
CASSEPPPPYEQYF
TGCGCCAGCAGTGAACCGCCACCACCCTACGAGCAGTACTTC
>NA|TRBV4-1|NA|TRBJ1-5
CASSQVGRGNQPQHF
TGCGCCAGCAGCCAAGTTGGCAGGGGAAATCAGCCCCAGCATTTT
>NA|TRBV29-1|NA|TRBJ2-2
CSVEGMGKLFF
TGCAGCGTTGAAGGAATGGGGAAGCTGTTTTTT
>NA|TRBV29-1|few|TRBJ1-2
CSVEDPVPRGRIFYGYTF
TGCAGCGTTGAAGATCCTGTTCCCAGGGGAAGAATATTCTATGGCTACACCTTC
>NA|TRBV30|NA|TRBJ1-1
CAWRVRVGPQNTEAFF
TGTGCCTGGAGGGTAAGGGTGGGACCGCAGAACACTGAAGCTTTCTTT
>NA|TRBV6-6|few|TRBJ1-4
CASRLGHNEKLFF
TGTGCCAGCAGACTGGGACACAATGAAAAACTGTTTTTT
>NA|TRBV25-1|NA|TRBJ1-6
CASSEGAATGSSPLHF
TGTGCCAGCAGTGAAGGCGCGGCGACGGGGAGTTCACCCCTCCACTTT
>TRBD1|TRBV6-1|NA|TRBJ2-5
CASSDIGQGDVETQYF
TGTGCCAGCAGTGATATAGGACAGGGGGACGTGGAGACCCAGTACTTC
>TRBD2|TRBV5-6|NA|TRBJ2-1
CASSYGLAGGGNEQFF
TGTGCCAGCAGCTATGGACTAGCGGGGGGTGGCAATGAGCAGTTCTTC
>NA|TRBV4-2|NA|TRBJ2-7
CASSQDYEQYF
TGTGCCAGCAGCCAAGACTACGAGCAGTACTTC
>TRBD1|TRBV6-6|few|TRBJ1-5
CASSYDRVVSNQPQHF
TGTGCCAGCAGTTACGACAGGGTGGTAAGCAATCAGCCCCAGCATTTT
>NA|TRBV11-2|few|TRBJ2-1
CASSFGTPAVEQFF
TGTGCCAGCAGCTTCGGGACTCCAGCAGTGGAGCAGTTCTTC
>TRBD1|TRBV7-9|once|TRBJ2-7
CASSLTGARQYF
TGTGCCAGCAGCTTGACAGGGGCCAGGCAGTACTTC